This record concerns one T cell receptor beta chain sequence. Antigen unknown. Assay used: immunoSEQ multiplex PCR; TCRdb lists only in-frame clones, some missing. The table has approximately 40,000 clones, roughly 78% seen once. With V trimmed by 4 bases and J by 2 bases, 3 bases remained unmatched. CDR1 is SGHKS and CDR2 is YYEKEE in the germline V gene (reference sequence). The CDR3 is 14 residues long. The data were obtained in a study of T cells after posttransplantation cyclophosphamide. Study observations and caveats: Later post-transplant blood repertoires were often dominated by donor CD8+ memory clones. TRB overlap between skin or GI tissue T cells and blood was limited. Recipient CMV seropositivity and CMV reactivation strongly tracked TRB clonality.

Cyclophosphamide on days +3 and +4 followed busulfan-fludarabine conditioning and a marrow graft. The V and J genes are TRBV5-5 and TRBJ1-2, with TRBD1 matching over 9 bases. The sequence was collected from a female patient between 35 and 55 years old who received an allogeneic stem cell transplant from a related donor, was CMV-positive, and had no GVHD. Some T cells may be the graft donor's. Source: CD4+ T cells sorted from blood, taken around 2,000 days after a stem cell transplant with posttransplant cyclophosphamide. This chain's CDR3 is CASSRTGANYGYTF. In DNA, the CDR3 is TGTGCCAGCAGCCGGACAGGGGCCAACTATGGCTACACCTTC.